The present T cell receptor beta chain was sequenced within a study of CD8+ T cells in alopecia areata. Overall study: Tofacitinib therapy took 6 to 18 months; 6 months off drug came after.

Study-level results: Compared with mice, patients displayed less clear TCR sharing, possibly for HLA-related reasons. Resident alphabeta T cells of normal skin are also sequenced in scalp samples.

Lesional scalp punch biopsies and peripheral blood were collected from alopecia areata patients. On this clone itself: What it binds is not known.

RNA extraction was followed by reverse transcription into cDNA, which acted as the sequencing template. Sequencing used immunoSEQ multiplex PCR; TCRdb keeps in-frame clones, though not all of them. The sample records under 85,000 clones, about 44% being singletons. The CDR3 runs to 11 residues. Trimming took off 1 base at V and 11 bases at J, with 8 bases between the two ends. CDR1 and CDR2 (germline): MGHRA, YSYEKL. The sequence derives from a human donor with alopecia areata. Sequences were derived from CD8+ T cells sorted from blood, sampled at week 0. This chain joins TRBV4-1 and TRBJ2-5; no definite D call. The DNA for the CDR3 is TGCGCCAGCAGCCAAGTGGGCGAACAGTACTTC. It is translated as CASSQVGEQYF.